The present T cell receptor beta chain was sequenced within a study of CD8 T cells in ankylosing spondylitis. Whole-study results and caveats: Reportedly, matched ankylosing spondylitis synovial fluid was significantly enriched for disease-linked clones. What seemed typical of ankylosing spondylitis blood was a TCR beta motif built from eight highly homologous variants. In synovial fluid and blood from reactive arthritis, some motif variants were previously reported.

The V gene's germline CDR1 is MNHEY and CDR2 SVGAGI. This CDR3 comprises 15 residues. V was pared by 3 bases and J by 4 bases, with 16 bases between. This clonotype showed up many times. The antigen is undetermined. Using quantitative 5'-RACE with molecular barcodes, the authors made TCR beta libraries. TCRdb ran MiXCR on the 5' RACE reads and lists one entry per CDR3 protein. The top ten hold over 1% of the sample, which has around 430,000 distinct CDR3 sequences, about 15% seen once. Sequenced sample: blood, either unsorted or a sorted T cell fraction (not recorded which). The rearrangement uses TRBV6-5 and TRBJ2-7; D gene ambiguous. The clonotype originates from a male donor with ankylosing spondylitis. CDR3 coding DNA: TGTGCCAGCAGTTATGTGCCAGACGGCCGATACGAGCAGTACTTC. Its protein product is CASSYVPDGRYEQYF.